These 10 T cell receptor beta chains were sequenced from one sample in a study of blood T cell repertoires in COVID-19. Measured with immunoSEQ multiplex PCR; TCRdb has only the in-frame clones, and not every one. The sample has around 400,000 clones; roughly 86% are singletons. Sequencing used PBMCs or T cells enriched from blood (not recorded which). The receptors shown here come from a woman in her twenties or thirties who had recovered from COVID-19.

The chain links TRBV19 to TRBJ1-3; D gene ambiguous. V was clipped by 0 bases and J by 0 bases, with 6 bases between them. The CDR3 is 15 amino acids. Germline V gene lookup returns CDR1 LNHDA and CDR2 SQIVND (reference sequence). CDR3 in amino acids: CASSIDGSSGNTIYF. The CDR3 DNA sequence: TGTGCCAGTAGTATAGACGGGAGCTCTGGAAACACCATATATTTT.

The rearrangement links TRBV5-1 to TRBJ1-2; no firm D call. V was trimmed by 1 base and J by 2 bases, leaving 9 bases between them. The CDR3 spans 14 residues. CDR1 is SGHRS, CDR2 YFSETQ, per germline. This CDR3 reads CASSLRPENYGYTF. In DNA form, the CDR3 reads TGCGCCAGCAGCTTGAGACCGGAGAACTATGGCTACACCTTC.

This rearrangement joins TRBV3-1 (or the pseudogene TRBV3-2) to TRBJ1-2; 9 bases align to TRBD1. Germline V CDR1 and CDR2: LGHDT, YNNKEL (reference sequence). The CDR3 has 15 amino acids. V trimming: 1 base; J trimming: 6 bases; junction bases outside the gene matches: 6. The CDR3: CASSQGGQGYHGYTF. DNA for the CDR3: TGTGCCAGCAGCCAAGGTGGACAGGGGTATCATGGCTACACCTTC.

This chain connects TRBV9 to TRBJ2-7, with D possibly matching TRBD2 (5 bases). CDR3 length: 15 amino acids. Germline V lookup: CDR1 SGDLS, CDR2 YYNGEE. Trimming shortened V by 1 base and J by 1 base, and 12 bases separated the two germline ends. This chain's CDR3 is CASSVNPRTSYEQYF. In nucleotides, the CDR3 is TGTGCCAGCAGCGTAAACCCCCGGACTTCCTACGAGCAGTACTTC.

V is TRBV9 and J is TRBJ1-2; unclear D gene. Per the germline V gene, CDR1 is SGDLS and CDR2 is YYNGEE. The length of the CDR3 is 15 residues. V was pared by 0 bases and J by 4 bases, with 13 bases between. In DNA form, the CDR3 reads TGTGCCAGCAGCGTAGCGGCGGCTTTATTCTATGGCTACACCTTC. Its protein product is CASSVAAALFYGYTF. The full variable domain, rest sourced from reference TRBV9 and TRBJ1-2, is DSGVTQTPKHLITATGQRVTLRCSPRSGDLSVYWYQQSLDQGLQFLIQYYNGEERAKGNILERFSAQQFPDLHSELNLSSLELGDSALYFCASSVAAALFYGYTFGSGTRLTVV.

V gene TRBV27 combines with J gene TRBJ1-2; TRBD1 matches at 7 bases. This CDR3 has 14 amino acids. The germline V gene has CDR1 MNHEY and CDR2 SMNVEV (reference sequence). Germline trimming cut 6 bases from V and 8 bases from J; bases unmatched to any gene: 12. As DNA, the CDR3 is TGTGCCAGCAGCTCCCCCGCAGGGGGAAAGGGCTACACCTTC. The encoded protein is CASSSPAGGKGYTF.

In its sample, this clone was seen once. The chain employs TRBV19 and TRBJ1-4, with 8 positions matching TRBD1. The J segment lost 4 bases and the V segment lost 5 bases, leaving 6 bases of the junction unmatched. Germline CDR1 is LNHDA and CDR2 is SQIVND (reference sequence). CDR3 size: 15 residues. DNA for the CDR3: TGTGCCAGTAGTGCGTCCGGGACAGGTAATGAAAAACTGTTTTTT. Protein sequence: CASSASGTGNEKLFF.

The chain joins TRBV15 to TRBJ2-7; D not certain. The germline CDR1 and CDR2 sequences are LNHNV and YYDKDF (reference sequence). This CDR3 region has 15 residues. The germline V and J ends were trimmed by 0 bases and 5 bases, with 14 bases remaining between them. CDR3 amino acids: CATSRDRRRFDEQYF. The CDR3 nucleotides read TGTGCCACCAGCAGAGATAGGAGACGATTTGACGAGCAGTACTTC.

V usage is TRBV28 and J usage is TRBJ1-4; no clear D gene. The CDR3 is made up of 14 amino acids. Germline V gene lookup returns CDR1 MDHEN and CDR2 SYDVKM. With 6 bases removed from V and 0 bases from J, the gap between germline ends came to 8 bases. The CDR3 loop is CASRAPATNEKLFF. CDR3 nucleotides: TGTGCCAGCAGAGCTCCTGCAACTAATGAAAAACTGTTTTTT.

This clone is a singleton in its sample. The chain uses TRBV30 and TRBJ2-1, with a possible D match to TRBD1 (6 bases). The CDR3 loop spans 14 amino acids. Germline lookup yields CDR1 GTSNPN and CDR2 SVGIG (reference sequence). Deletions cut 3 bases from V and 6 bases from J, with 15 bases between. The CDR3 DNA sequence: TGTGCCTGGAGCCGCGGCAGGGACACCAATGAGCAGTTCTTC. This translates into CAWSRGRDTNEQFF.